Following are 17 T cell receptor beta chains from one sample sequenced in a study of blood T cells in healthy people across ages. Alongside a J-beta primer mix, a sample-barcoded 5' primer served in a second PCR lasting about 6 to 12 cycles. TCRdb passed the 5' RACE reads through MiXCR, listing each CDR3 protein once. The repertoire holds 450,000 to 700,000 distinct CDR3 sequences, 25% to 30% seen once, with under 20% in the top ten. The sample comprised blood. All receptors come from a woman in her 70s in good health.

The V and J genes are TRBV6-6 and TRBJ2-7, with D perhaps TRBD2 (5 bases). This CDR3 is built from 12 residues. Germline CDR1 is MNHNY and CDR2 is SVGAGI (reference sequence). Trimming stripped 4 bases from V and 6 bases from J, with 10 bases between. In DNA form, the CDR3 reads TGTGCCAGCAGTTTGGCAAGCGGCGAGCAGTACTTC. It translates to CASSLASGEQYF.

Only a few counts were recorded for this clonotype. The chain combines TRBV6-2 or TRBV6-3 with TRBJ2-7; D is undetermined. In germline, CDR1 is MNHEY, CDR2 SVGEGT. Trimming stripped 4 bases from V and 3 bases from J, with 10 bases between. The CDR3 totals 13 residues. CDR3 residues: CASSLYGFYEQYF. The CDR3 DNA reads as TGTGCCAGCAGTTTGTATGGATTCTACGAGCAGTACTTC.

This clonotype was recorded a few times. The chain's CDR3 is CASSLWDRDGYTF. The CDR3 nucleotides are TGTGCCAGCAGCTTGTGGGACAGGGATGGCTACACCTTC. The V call is TRBV7-9, the J call TRBJ1-2, with 9 bases fitting TRBD1. Germline V gene data show CDR1 as SEHNR and CDR2 as FQNEAQ (reference sequence). J gave up 6 bases and V 3 bases, and 2 bases lay outside the gene matches. The CDR3 totals 13 residues.

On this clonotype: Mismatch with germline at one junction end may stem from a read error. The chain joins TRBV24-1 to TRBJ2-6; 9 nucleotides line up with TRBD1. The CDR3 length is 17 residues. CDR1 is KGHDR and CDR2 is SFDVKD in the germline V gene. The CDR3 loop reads CATSESDRGSGASVPTF. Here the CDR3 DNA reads TGTGCCACCAGTGAATCGGACAGGGGTTCTGGGGCCAGCGTCCCGACTTTC.

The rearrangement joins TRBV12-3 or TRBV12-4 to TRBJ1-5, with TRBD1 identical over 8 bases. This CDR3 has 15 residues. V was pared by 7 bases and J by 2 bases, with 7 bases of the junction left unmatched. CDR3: CASTLQTGGNQPQHF. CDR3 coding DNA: TGTGCCAGCACCCTGCAGACAGGGGGCAATCAGCCCCAGCATTTT.

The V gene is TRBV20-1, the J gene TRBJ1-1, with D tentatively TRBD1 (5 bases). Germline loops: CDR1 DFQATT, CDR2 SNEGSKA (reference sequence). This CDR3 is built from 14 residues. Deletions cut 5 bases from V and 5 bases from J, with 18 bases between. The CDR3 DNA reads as TGCAGTGCTGCCCGTCATCGGGGGAGGACTGAAGCTTTCTTT. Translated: CSAARHRGRTEAFF.

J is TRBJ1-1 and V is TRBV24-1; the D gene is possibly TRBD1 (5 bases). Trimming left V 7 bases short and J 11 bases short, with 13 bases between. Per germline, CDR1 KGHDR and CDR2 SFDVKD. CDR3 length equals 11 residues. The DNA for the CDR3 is TGTGCCACCAGCTACGCGGGGCGGGCTTTCTTT. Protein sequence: CATSYAGRAFF.

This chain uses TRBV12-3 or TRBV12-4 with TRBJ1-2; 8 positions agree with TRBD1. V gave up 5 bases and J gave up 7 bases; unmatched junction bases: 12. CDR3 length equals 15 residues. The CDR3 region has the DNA TGTGCCAGCAGTCACTCCGGGACAGGTGTTGGTGGCTACACCTTC. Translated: CASSHSGTGVGGYTF.

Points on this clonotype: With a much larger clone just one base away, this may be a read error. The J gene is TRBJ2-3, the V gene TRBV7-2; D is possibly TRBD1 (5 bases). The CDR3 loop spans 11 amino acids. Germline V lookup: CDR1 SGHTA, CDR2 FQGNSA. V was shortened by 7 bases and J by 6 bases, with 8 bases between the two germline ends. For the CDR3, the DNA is TGTGCCAGCACCGCAGGGGATACGCAGTATTTT. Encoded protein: CASTAGDTQYF.

CDR3 in amino acids: CASSLSGTTYEQYF. CDR3 sequence (DNA): TGCGCCAGCAGCTTGTCCGGGACTACCTACGAGCAGTACTTC. V is TRBV5-1 and J is TRBJ2-5, with TRBD2 identical over 7 bases. Gene TRBJ2-7 matches the end of the DNA better, so the J call may be wrong. Germline lookup yields CDR1 SGHRS and CDR2 YFSETQ. The CDR3 runs to 14 residues.

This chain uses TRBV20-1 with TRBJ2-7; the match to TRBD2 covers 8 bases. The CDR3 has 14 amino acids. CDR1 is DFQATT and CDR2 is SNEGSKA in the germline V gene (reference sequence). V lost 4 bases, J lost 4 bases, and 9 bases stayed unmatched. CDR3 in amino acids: CSATTGGPSYEQYF. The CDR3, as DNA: TGCAGTGCTACAACGGGGGGGCCTAGTTACGAGCAGTACTTC.

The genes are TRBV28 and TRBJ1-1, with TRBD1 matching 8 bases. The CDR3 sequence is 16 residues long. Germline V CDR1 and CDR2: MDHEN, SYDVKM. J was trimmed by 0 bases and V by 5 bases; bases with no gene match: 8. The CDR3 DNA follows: TGTGCCAGCAGTCCTCGGACAGGGCGTATGAACACTGAAGCTTTCTTT. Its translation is CASSPRTGRMNTEAFF.

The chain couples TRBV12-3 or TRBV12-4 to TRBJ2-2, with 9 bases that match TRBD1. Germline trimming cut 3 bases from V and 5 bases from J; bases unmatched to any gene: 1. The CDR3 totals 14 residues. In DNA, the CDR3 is TGTGCCAGCAGTTTTGGACAGGGGACCGGGGAGCTGTTTTTT. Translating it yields CASSFGQGTGELFF.

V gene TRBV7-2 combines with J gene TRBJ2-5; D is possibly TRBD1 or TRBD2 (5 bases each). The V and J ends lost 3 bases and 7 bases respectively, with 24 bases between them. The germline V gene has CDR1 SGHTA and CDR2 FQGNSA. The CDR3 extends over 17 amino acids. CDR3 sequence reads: CASSFRSTGTVLLTQYF. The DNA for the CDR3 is TGTGCCAGCAGCTTTAGGAGTACGGGGACCGTCCTGCTGACCCAGTACTTC.

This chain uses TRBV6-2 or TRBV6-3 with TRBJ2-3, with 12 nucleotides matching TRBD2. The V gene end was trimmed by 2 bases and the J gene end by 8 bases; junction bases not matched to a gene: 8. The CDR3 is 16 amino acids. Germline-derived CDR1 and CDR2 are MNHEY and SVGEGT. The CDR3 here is CASSYASGGEVRTQYF. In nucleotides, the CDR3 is TGTGCCAGCAGTTACGCTAGCGGGGGGGAGGTGCGTACGCAGTATTTT.

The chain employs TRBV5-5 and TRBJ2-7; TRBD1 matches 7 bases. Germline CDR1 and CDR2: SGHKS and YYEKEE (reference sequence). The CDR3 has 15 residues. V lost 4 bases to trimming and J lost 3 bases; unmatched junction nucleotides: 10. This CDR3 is CASSTAGTADYEQYF. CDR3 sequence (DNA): TGTGCCAGCAGCACGGCCGGGACAGCAGACTACGAGCAGTACTTC.

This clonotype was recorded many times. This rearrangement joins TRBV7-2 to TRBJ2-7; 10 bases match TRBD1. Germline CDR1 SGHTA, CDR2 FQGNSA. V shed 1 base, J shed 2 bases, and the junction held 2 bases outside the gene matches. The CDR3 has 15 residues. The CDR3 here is CASSLDGTGAYEQYF. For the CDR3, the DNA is TGTGCCAGCAGCTTAGACGGGACAGGGGCCTACGAGCAGTACTTC.